The source of this TCR beta chain is a study of molecular identifiers for immune sequencing clone quantification. Study results and limitations: Effector cells had over 97% of their molecules in clones above 20 RNA copies, while naive cells had under 1%.

Generation of bulk TCR libraries relied on previously described methods and listed TCR primers. TCRdb re-called the PCR reads through MiXCR, storing one row per CDR3 protein. The sample carries approximately 550,000 distinct CDR3 sequences, roughly 26% recorded once. This CDR3 comprises 12 residues. Between the trimmed V and J ends, which lost 0 bases and 6 bases, there was a span of 5 bases. Per the germline V gene, CDR1 is ENHRY and CDR2 is SYGVKD. This clonotype has more than one count but fewer than ten. The antigen is unknown. The chain recombines TRBV10-3 with TRBJ1-1; D unclear. This sequence originates from a human donor in good health. Some libraries in this study had Jurkat cell RNA spiked in. Sequences were obtained from naive CD8+ T cells from blood, with Jurkat cell RNA spiked in. Specified subset: FACS-sorted CD8+CD4-CCR7+CD45RA+ naive T cells. The CDR3 loop reads CAISESAAEAFF. CDR3 bases: TGTGCCATCAGTGAGTCGGCGGCTGAAGCTTTCTTT.